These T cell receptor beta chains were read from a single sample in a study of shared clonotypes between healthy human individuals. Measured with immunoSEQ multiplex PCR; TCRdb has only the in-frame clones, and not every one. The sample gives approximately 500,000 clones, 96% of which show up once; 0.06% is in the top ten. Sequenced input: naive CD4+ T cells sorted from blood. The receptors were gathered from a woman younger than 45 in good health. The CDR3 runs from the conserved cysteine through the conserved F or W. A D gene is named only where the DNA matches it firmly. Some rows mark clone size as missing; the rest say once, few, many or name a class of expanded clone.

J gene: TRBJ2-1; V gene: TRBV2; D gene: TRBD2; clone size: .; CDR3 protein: CASRSSGMRYDEQFF; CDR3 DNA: TGTGCCAGCAGGAGTAGCGGGATGCGATATGATGAGCAGTTCTTC
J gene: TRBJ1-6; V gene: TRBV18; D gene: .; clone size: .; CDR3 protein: CASSPADSPLHF; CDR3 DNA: TGTGCCAGCTCACCAGCGGATTCACCCCTCCACTTT
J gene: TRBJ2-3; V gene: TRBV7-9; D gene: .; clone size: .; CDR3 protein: CASSLVHHTQYF; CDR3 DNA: TGTGCCAGCAGCTTAGTGCACCATACGCAGTATTTT
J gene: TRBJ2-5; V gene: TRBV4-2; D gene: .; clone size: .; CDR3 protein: CASSQGKADQETQYF; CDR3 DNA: TGTGCCAGCAGCCAGGGGAAAGCGGACCAAGAGACCCAGTACTTC
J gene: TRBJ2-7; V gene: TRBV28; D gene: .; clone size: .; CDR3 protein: CASSLWQGPYEQYF; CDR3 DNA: TGTGCCAGCAGTTTATGGCAGGGTCCCTACGAGCAGTACTTC
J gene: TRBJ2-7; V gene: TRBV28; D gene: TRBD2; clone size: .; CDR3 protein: CASSFPAGDSYEQYF; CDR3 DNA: TGTGCCAGCAGTTTTCCCGCGGGGGACTCCTACGAGCAGTACTTC
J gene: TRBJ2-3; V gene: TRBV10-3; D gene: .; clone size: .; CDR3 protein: CAISESPGIDTQYF; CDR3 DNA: TGTGCCATCAGTGAGTCCCCTGGTATAGATACGCAGTATTTT
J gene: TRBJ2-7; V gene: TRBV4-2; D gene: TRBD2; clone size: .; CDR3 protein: CASSRGLAGGPGYEQYF; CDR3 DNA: TGTGCCAGCAGTAGAGGACTAGCGGGAGGGCCGGGGTACGAGCAGTACTTC
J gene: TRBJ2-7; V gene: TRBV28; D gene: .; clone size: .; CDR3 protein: CASSFSQGRGVGQYF; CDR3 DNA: TGTGCCAGCAGTTTCTCCCAGGGTCGAGGTGTAGGGCAGTACTTC
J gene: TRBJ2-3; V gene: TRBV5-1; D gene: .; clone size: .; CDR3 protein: CASSLIGQHTDTQYF; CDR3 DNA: TGCGCCAGCAGCTTGATAGGGCAGCACACAGATACGCAGTATTTT
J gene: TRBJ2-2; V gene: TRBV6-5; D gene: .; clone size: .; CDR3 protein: CASTPRYENTGELFF; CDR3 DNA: TGTGCCAGCACTCCCCGGTATGAGAACACCGGGGAGCTGTTTTTT
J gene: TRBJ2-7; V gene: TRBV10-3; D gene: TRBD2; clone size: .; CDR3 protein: CAIRGTSEAYEQYF; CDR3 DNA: TGTGCCATCAGAGGCACTAGCGAAGCCTACGAGCAGTACTTC
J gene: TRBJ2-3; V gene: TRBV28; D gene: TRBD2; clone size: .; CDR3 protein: CASSLPGGEGADTQYF; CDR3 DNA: TGTGCCAGCAGTTTACCGGGAGGGGAAGGAGCAGATACGCAGTATTTT
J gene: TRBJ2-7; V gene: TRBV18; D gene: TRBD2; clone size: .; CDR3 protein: CASSPLNTGGLAASYEQYF; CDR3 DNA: TGTGCCAGCTCACCGCTAAACACGGGGGGGCTAGCCGCCTCCTACGAGCAGTACTTC
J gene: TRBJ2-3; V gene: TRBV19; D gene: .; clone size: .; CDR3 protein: CASRREVTDTQYF; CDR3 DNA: TGTGCCAGTAGGAGGGAGGTGACAGATACGCAGTATTTT
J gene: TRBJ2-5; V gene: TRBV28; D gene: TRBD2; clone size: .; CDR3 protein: CASSTLRREWLETQYF; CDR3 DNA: TGTGCCAGCAGTACGCTGCGGCGGGAGTGGCTCGAGACCCAGTACTTC
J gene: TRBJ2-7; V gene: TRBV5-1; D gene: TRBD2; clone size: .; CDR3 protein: CASSLATGGSYEQYF; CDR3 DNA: TGCGCCAGCAGCTTGGCGACGGGAGGGTCCTACGAGCAGTACTTC
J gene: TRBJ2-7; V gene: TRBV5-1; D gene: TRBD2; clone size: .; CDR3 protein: CASSFGTSGNEQYF; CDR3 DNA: TGCGCCAGCAGCTTTGGGACTAGCGGCAACGAGCAGTACTTC
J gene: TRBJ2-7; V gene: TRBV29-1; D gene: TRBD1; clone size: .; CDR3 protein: CSANLGQPYEQYF; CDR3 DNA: TGCAGCGCCAACCTGGGACAGCCCTACGAGCAGTACTTC
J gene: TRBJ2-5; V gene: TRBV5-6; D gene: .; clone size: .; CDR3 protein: CASSPDSQETQYF; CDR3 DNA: TGTGCCAGCAGCCCTGACAGTCAAGAGACCCAGTACTTC
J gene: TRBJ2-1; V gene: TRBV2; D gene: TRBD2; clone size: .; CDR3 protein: CASRPGTSGEASFF; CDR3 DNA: TGTGCCAGCAGGCCTGGGACTAGCGGCGAGGCCTCGTTCTTC
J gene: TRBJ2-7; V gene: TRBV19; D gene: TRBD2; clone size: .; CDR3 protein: CASSRQRGEQYF; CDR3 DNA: TGTGCCAGTAGTCGCCAGCGGGGCGAGCAGTACTTC
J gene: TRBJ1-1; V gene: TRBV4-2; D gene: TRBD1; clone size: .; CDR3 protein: CASSQAGTGSTEAFF; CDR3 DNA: TGTGCCAGCAGCCAAGCCGGGACAGGGTCCACTGAAGCTTTCTTT
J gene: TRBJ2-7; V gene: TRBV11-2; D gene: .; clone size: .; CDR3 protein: CASSTLATDPSYEQYF; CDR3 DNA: TGTGCCAGCAGCACCCTCGCGACGGATCCCTCCTACGAGCAGTACTTC
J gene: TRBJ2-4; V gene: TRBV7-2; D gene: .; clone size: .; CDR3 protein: CASSLGPMSNIQYF; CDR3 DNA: TGTGCCAGCAGCTTAGGTCCGATGTCAAACATTCAGTACTTC
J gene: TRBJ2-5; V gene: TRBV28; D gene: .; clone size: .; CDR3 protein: CASTSSSGNQETQYF; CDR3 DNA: TGTGCCAGCACCTCCTCGTCGGGCAACCAAGAGACCCAGTACTTC
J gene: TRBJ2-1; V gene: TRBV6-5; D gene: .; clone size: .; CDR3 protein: CASRISKSSYNEQFF; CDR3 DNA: TGTGCCAGCCGGATCAGTAAAAGCTCCTACAATGAGCAGTTCTTC
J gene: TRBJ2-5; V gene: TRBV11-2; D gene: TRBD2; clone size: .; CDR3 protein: CASSLKREWQETQYF; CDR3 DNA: TGTGCCAGCAGCCTTAAGCGGGAGTGGCAAGAGACCCAGTACTTC
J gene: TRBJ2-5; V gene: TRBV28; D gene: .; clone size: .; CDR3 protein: CASSHYEGTGAKEQYF; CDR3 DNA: TGTGCCAGCAGCCACTATGAAGGGACGGGGGCTAAGGAGCAGTACTTC
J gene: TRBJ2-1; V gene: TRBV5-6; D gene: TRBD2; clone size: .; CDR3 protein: CASSLRAGVYNEQFF; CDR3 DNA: TGTGCCAGCAGCTTGAGAGCGGGAGTTTACAATGAGCAGTTCTTC
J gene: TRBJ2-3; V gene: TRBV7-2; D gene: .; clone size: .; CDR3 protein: CATKGAGTDTQYF; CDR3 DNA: TGTGCCACCAAAGGGGCGGGCACAGATACGCAGTATTTT
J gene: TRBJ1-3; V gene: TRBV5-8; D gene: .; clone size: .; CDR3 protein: CASSLRQASDSGNTIYF; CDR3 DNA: TGTGCCAGCAGCTTGAGACAGGCTTCTGACTCTGGAAACACCATATATTTT
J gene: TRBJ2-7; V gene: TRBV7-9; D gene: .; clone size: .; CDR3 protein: CASSLTYEQYF; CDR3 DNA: TGTGCCAGCAGCCTGACCTACGAGCAGTACTTC
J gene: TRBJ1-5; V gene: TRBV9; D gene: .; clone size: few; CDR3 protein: CASSVSPDAHQPQHF; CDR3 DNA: TGTGCCAGCAGCGTAAGTCCAGACGCCCATCAGCCCCAGCATTTT
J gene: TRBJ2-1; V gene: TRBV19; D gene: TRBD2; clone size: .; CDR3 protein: CASRSSGGPRPNEQFF; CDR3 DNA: TGTGCCAGTAGGTCTAGCGGGGGCCCTCGCCCCAATGAGCAGTTCTTC
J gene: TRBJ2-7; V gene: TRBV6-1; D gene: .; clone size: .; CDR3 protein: CASSEIWTTGEQYF; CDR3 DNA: TGTGCCAGCAGTGAGATTTGGACAACCGGTGAGCAGTACTTC
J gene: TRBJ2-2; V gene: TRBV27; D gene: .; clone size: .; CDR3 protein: CASHDRNTGELFF; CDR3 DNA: TGTGCCAGCCACGACCGGAACACCGGGGAGCTGTTTTTT
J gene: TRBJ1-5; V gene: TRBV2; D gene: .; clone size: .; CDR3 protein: CASTDRDSNQPQHF; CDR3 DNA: TGTGCCAGCACGGACAGAGATAGCAATCAGCCCCAGCATTTT
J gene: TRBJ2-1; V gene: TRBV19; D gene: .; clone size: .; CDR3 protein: CASKDHADEEQFF; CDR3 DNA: TGTGCCAGTAAAGATCACGCAGACGAAGAGCAGTTCTTC
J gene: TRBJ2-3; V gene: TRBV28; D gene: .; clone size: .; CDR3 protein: CASTLPQRAGDTQYF; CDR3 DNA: TGTGCCAGCACTTTACCCCAAAGGGCGGGAGATACGCAGTATTTT
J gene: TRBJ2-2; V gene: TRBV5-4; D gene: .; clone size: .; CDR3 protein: CASSLTGAITGELFF; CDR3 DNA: TGTGCCAGCAGCTTGACGGGAGCCATCACCGGGGAGCTGTTTTTT
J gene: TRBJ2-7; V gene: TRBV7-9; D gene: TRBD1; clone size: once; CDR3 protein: CASSFTGTGYNYEQYF; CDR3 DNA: TGTGCCAGCAGCTTTACCGGGACAGGGTACAACTACGAGCAGTACTTC
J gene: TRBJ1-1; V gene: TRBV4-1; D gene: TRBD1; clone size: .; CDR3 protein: CASSRRSGGMNTEAFF; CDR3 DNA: TGCGCCAGCAGCCGACGTTCAGGGGGTATGAACACTGAAGCTTTCTTT
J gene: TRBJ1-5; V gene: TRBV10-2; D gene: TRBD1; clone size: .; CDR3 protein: CATALQGDQPQHF; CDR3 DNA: TGCGCCACCGCCCTACAGGGGGATCAGCCCCAGCATTTT
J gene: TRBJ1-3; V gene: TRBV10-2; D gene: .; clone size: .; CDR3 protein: CASSEQGVISGNTIYF; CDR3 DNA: TGCGCCAGCAGTGAACAGGGAGTGATCTCTGGAAACACCATATATTTT
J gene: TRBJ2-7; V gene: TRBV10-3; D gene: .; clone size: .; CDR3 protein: CAIRAGTYSYEQYF; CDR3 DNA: TGTGCCATCAGGGCCGGGACGTACTCCTACGAGCAGTACTTC
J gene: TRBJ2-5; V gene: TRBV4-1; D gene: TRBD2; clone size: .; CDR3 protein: CASSHELAGPGGETQYF; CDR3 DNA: TGCGCCAGCAGCCATGAACTAGCGGGCCCGGGCGGGGAGACCCAGTACTTC